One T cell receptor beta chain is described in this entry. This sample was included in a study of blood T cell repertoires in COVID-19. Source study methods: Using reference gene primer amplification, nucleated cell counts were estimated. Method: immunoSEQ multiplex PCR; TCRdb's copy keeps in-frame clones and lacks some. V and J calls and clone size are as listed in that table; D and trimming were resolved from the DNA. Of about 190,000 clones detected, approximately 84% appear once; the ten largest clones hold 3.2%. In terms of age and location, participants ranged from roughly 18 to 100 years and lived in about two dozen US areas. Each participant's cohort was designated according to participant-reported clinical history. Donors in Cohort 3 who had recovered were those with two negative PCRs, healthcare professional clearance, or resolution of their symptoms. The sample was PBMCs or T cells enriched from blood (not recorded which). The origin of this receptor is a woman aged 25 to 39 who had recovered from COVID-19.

The DNA for the CDR3 is TGTGCCAGCAGTTTATGGGACAGGGACCCCTATGGCTACACCTTC. It is translated as CASSLWDRDPYGYTF. The rearrangement uses TRBV28 and TRBJ1-2; TRBD1 matches at 8 bases. The CDR3 has 15 residues. CDR1 is MDHEN and CDR2 is SYDVKM in the germline V gene. Trimming cost V 0 bases and J 4 bases; bases outside gene matches: 4.